This T cell receptor (beta chain) comes out of a study of CD8+CD57+ T cells in acquired aplastic anemia. Study summary: In CD4+ cells, healthy donors produced an average of approximately 9.9 million reads.

Losses at the gene ends were 5 bases for V and 7 bases for J; bases not matched to a gene: 9. CDR1 and CDR2 from the germline V gene are SGHVS and FQNEAQ. The CDR3 loop spans 15 amino acids. Researchers used genomic DNA as the template to profile TCR beta VDJ and CDR3. TCRdb reanalysed the reads using MiXCR and keeps one entry per CDR3 protein. The sample lists about 160,000 distinct CDR3 sequences, roughly 47% occurring once. This clonotype was detected ten times or more. Its antigen is not identified. Study-wide results and limits: Shared by patients and controls, 25 to 30 CD8+ CDR3s were abundant in patients.

Specimen: sorted CD4+, CD8+, or CD8+CD57+ T cells (not recorded which) from PBMCs. The chain employs TRBV7-8 and TRBJ2-1; the match to TRBD2 covers 9 bases. The sequence was collected from a human donor in good health. CDR3 in amino acids: CASSRGTSSTNEQFF. CDR3 DNA sequence: TGTGCCAGCAGCCGAGGGACTAGCAGTACTAATGAGCAGTTCTTC.